Presented here are 22 T cell receptor beta chains from one specimen sequenced in a study of blood T cell repertoires in COVID-19. The method was immunoSEQ multiplex PCR; TCRdb's version includes in-frame clones alone and lacks a portion of them. The sample shows 200,000 to 250,000 clones, 82% of them seen only once. Sequencing was done on a sample of peripheral blood. The receptors shown here come from a woman of 80 years or more with acute or convalescent COVID-19.

This clone has just one count. The chain's CDR3 is CASSQDRLAGRETQYF. CDR3 sequence (DNA): TGTGCCAGCAGCCAAGACCGGCTAGCGGGGAGGGAGACCCAGTACTTC. This chain links TRBV3-1 (or the pseudogene TRBV3-2) with TRBJ2-5; TRBD2 matches at 9 bases. The junction had 7 bases not matched to a gene; V was cut back by 0 bases and J by 5 bases. This CDR3 is 16 amino acids long. Germline values: CDR1 LGHDT, CDR2 YNNKEL (reference sequence).

A few counts support this clone. This sequence joins TRBV6-5 and TRBJ1-5, with 7 nucleotides matching TRBD1. Germline lookup yields CDR1 MNHEY and CDR2 SVGAGI. The V segment lost 7 bases and the J segment 3 bases; nucleotides outside the gene matches: 6. The CDR3 covers 14 residues. CDR3 DNA: TGTGCCAGCATGGCAGGGGGGACCAATCAGCCCCAGCATTTT. It translates to CASMAGGTNQPQHF.

This clone was counted between two and nine times. The V call is TRBV20-1, the J call TRBJ1-3; unclear D gene. Germline values: CDR1 DFQATT, CDR2 SNEGSKA (reference sequence). V lost 6 bases and J 4 bases, leaving 7 bases between the germline ends. This CDR3 region has 11 residues. The CDR3 DNA reads TGCAGTGCAGAACAGGGAAACACCATATATTTT. The encoded protein is CSAEQGNTIYF.

This chain joins TRBV15 and TRBJ2-6; D may be TRBD1 (6 bases). V dropped 6 bases and J dropped 0 bases, with 21 bases sitting between them. Germline CDR1 reads LNHNV; CDR2 reads YYDKDF (reference sequence). This CDR3 contains 19 residues. The CDR3 spells CATSSLLGTSNSGANVLTF. CDR3 in DNA: TGTGCCACCAGTTCTCTTCTCGGGACAAGTAACTCTGGGGCCAACGTCCTGACTTTC.

This chain uses TRBV7-2 with TRBJ1-1, with 7 bases aligning to TRBD1. CDR3 length: 13 amino acids. CDR1 and CDR2 (germline): SGHTA, FQGNSA. J was trimmed by 11 bases and V by 6 bases; bases with no gene match: 12. The CDR3 DNA reads as TGTGCCAGCAGTAATAACCCCGGGACAGTTGCTTTCTTT. It yields the protein CASSNNPGTVAFF. The full variable domain, with the rest looked up from reference TRBV7-2 and TRBJ1-1, is GAGVSQSPSNKVTEKGKDVELRCDPISGHTALYWYRQSLGQGLEFLIYFQGNSAPDKSGLPSDRFSAERTGGSVSTLTIQRTQQEDSAVYLCASSNNPGTVAFFGQGTRLTVV.

The chain links TRBV6-5 to TRBJ1-1, with 7 bases matching TRBD1. The CDR3 totals 14 residues. The V and J ends lost 4 bases and 1 base, in that order; junction bases with no gene match: 3. Germline assignment: CDR1 MNHEY and CDR2 SVGAGI. In nucleotides, the CDR3 is TGTGCCAGCAGTTCGGGACAGCCGAACACTGAAGCTTTCTTT. Residues: CASSSGQPNTEAFF.

The rearrangement links TRBV11-3 to TRBJ2-2; 7 nucleotides align to TRBD2. Germline V gives CDR1 SGHNT, CDR2 YENEEA. J was trimmed by 2 bases and V by 5 bases; bases with no gene match: 5. This CDR3 is built from 15 residues. CDR3 loop: CASSPGLENTGELFF. CDR3 DNA sequence: TGTGCCAGCAGCCCCGGACTAGAAAACACCGGGGAGCTGTTTTTT.

CDR3 protein: CASSFRTSGAPYEQYF. For the CDR3, the DNA is TGTGCCAGCAGCTTTCGGACTAGCGGGGCTCCCTACGAGCAGTACTTC. This sequence joins TRBV7-2 and TRBJ2-7, with 12 bases aligning to TRBD2. The CDR3 runs 16 residues. Germline-derived CDR1 and CDR2 are SGHTA and FQGNSA. The ends lost 3 bases at V and 2 bases at J; junction bases unmatched: 5.

This clone was picked up a small number of times. This sequence joins TRBV5-1 and TRBJ2-7; D may be TRBD2 (5 bases). This CDR3 spans 13 amino acids. Germline V gene lookup returns CDR1 SGHRS and CDR2 YFSETQ. Trimming pared 2 bases from V and 6 bases from J, leaving 12 bases between. The CDR3 loop is CASSFLGEGEQYF. DNA for the CDR3: TGCGCCAGCAGCTTCCTGGGTGAGGGCGAGCAGTACTTC.

The genes are TRBV28 and TRBJ1-4; D is unclear. CDR1 and CDR2 (germline): MDHEN, SYDVKM. Deletions cut 4 bases from V and 1 base from J, with 13 bases between. This CDR3 is built from 16 residues. CDR3 in amino acids: CASSSYPGRTNEKLFF. The CDR3 DNA sequence: TGTGCCAGCAGTTCCTACCCCGGGAGAACTAATGAAAAACTGTTTTTT.

Only one count was recorded for this clone. This chain connects TRBV6-6 to TRBJ1-5, with D hard to call. Deletions cut 6 bases from V and 1 base from J, with 7 bases between. The CDR3 is made up of 13 amino acids. The V gene's germline CDR1 is MNHNY and CDR2 SVGAGI (reference sequence). As DNA, the CDR3 is TGTGCCAGCAGCGCGGCCAGCAATCAGCCCCAGCATTTT. Translated: CASSAASNQPQHF.

The rearrangement uses TRBV4-2 and TRBJ1-1; tentatively, D is TRBD1 (5 bases). V shed 0 bases and J shed 5 bases, with 19 bases lying between them. Germline CDR1 reads LGHNA; CDR2 reads YNFKEQ. The CDR3 sequence is 17 residues long. The CDR3 nucleotides are TGTGCCAGCAGCCAAGATGACCTCCCGCGGGGGGAAACTGAAGCTTTCTTT. It codes for CASSQDDLPRGETEAFF.

V and J are TRBV7-9 and TRBJ1-3, with D hard to call. The CDR3 is 15 residues long. Trimming removed 0 bases from V and 0 bases from J, with 6 bases in between. CDR1 SEHNR and CDR2 FQNEAQ come from the germline V gene (reference sequence). Here the CDR3 DNA reads TGTGCCAGCAGCTTAGCGGGCAGCTCTGGAAACACCATATATTTT. It yields the protein CASSLAGSSGNTIYF.

This clone was detected only once. The chain carries TRBV3-1 (or the pseudogene TRBV3-2) and TRBJ2-1; TRBD2 matches 11 bases. The germline V gene has CDR1 LGHDT and CDR2 YNNKEL (reference sequence). Trimming cost V 1 base and J 6 bases; bases outside gene matches: 5. This CDR3 spans 16 amino acids. CDR3 nucleotide sequence: TGTGCCAGCAGCCAAGGTCTAGCGGGGGGTATCAATGAGCAGTTCTTC. Translating it yields CASSQGLAGGINEQFF.

This rearrangement joins TRBV3-1 (or the pseudogene TRBV3-2) to TRBJ1-2, with D unresolved. This CDR3 has 13 residues. V dropped 2 bases and J dropped 4 bases, with 8 bases sitting between them. Germline CDR1 is LGHDT and CDR2 is YNNKEL (reference sequence). DNA for the CDR3: TGTGCCAGCAGCCAAAGAAACTCCTATGGCTACACCTTC. Translated, it gives CASSQRNSYGYTF.

The rearrangement uses TRBV3-1 (or the pseudogene TRBV3-2) and TRBJ1-5; unclear D gene. Germline V gene lookup returns CDR1 LGHDT and CDR2 YNNKEL (reference sequence). This CDR3 region has 12 residues. Trimming left V 1 base short and J 16 bases short, with 14 bases between. CDR3 loop: CASSQVSGSPHF. CDR3 nucleotide sequence: TGTGCCAGCAGCCAAGTAAGCGGGAGCCCCCATTTT.

This chain's CDR3 is CASSPPGQLSHEQYF. In DNA form, the CDR3 reads TGTGCCAGCTCACCACCGGGGCAGCTTAGCCACGAGCAGTACTTC. The chain is built from TRBV18 and TRBJ2-7; D is perhaps TRBD1 (5 bases). Trimming pared 0 bases from V and 5 bases from J, leaving 14 bases between. The CDR3 sequence is 15 residues long. Germline loops: CDR1 KGHSH, CDR2 LQKENI.

The rearrangement links TRBV6-1 to TRBJ1-5; possible D gene TRBD1, 5 bases. Trimming left V 4 bases short and J 3 bases short, with 16 bases between. This CDR3 contains 16 residues. Germline CDR1 reads MNHNS; CDR2 reads SASEGT. The CDR3 DNA sequence: TGTGCCAGCAGTGGGAGGGGAACATCATACAATCAGCCCCAGCATTTT. Translating it yields CASSGRGTSYNQPQHF.

This chain connects TRBV7-2 to TRBJ1-1; D uncertain. The length of the CDR3 is 14 residues. V was cut by 5 bases and J by 0 bases, with 10 bases left in between. CDR1 is SGHTA and CDR2 is FQGNSA in the germline V gene. The CDR3 region has the DNA TGTGCCAGCAGCGCAACATTCTTGAACACTGAAGCTTTCTTT. It yields the protein CASSATFLNTEAFF.

The chain uses TRBV28 and TRBJ1-5; 9 positions agree with TRBD1. Trimming at V came to 5 bases and at J to 4 bases, leaving 9 bases not matched to a gene. Germline CDR1 reads MDHEN; CDR2 reads SYDVKM. The CDR3 has 16 amino acids. The CDR3 protein is CASSRPPGTGNQPQHF. Written as DNA, the CDR3 is TGTGCCAGCAGTCGCCCCCCCGGGACAGGGAATCAGCCCCAGCATTTT.

This sequence joins TRBV11-3 and TRBJ2-3, with TRBD2 matching over 7 bases. CDR1 is SGHNT and CDR2 is YENEEA in the germline V gene. The CDR3 is 17 amino acids. V lost 1 base and J lost 1; bases outside the gene matches: 8. The CDR3 spells CASSLGSASGGTDTQYF. The CDR3 coding sequence is TGTGCCAGCAGCTTAGGTTCAGCTAGCGGCGGCACAGATACGCAGTATTTT.

V usage is TRBV19 and J usage is TRBJ1-4; 9 bases are a match to TRBD1. This CDR3 has 17 residues. In germline, CDR1 is LNHDA, CDR2 SQIVND (reference sequence). Trimming took 6 bases from V and 0 from J; bases not matched to a gene: 8. The DNA for the CDR3 is TGTGCCAGTAGGATGACAGGGGGTGCCTCAACTAATGAAAAACTGTTTTTT. The encoded protein is CASRMTGGASTNEKLFF.